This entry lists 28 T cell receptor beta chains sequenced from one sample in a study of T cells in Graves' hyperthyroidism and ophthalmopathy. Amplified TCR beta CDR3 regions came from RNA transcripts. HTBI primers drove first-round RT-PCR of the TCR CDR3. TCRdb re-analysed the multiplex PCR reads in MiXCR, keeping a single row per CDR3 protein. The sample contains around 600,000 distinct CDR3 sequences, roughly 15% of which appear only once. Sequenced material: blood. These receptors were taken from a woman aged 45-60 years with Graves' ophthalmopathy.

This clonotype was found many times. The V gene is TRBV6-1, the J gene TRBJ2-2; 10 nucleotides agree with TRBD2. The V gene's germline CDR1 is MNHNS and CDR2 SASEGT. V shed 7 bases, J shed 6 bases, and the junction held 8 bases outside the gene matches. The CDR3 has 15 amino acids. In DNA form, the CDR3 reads TGTGCCAGCATGGGGCTAGCGGGAGCTCCCGGGGAGCTGTTTTTT. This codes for CASMGLAGAPGELFF.

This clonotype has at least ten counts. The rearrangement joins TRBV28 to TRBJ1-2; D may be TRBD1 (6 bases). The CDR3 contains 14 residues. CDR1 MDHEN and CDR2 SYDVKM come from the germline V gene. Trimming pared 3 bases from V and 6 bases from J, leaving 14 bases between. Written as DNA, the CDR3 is TGTGCCAGCAGTTTTTCAGGGGCAGGGGATGGCTACACCTTC. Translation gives CASSFSGAGDGYTF.

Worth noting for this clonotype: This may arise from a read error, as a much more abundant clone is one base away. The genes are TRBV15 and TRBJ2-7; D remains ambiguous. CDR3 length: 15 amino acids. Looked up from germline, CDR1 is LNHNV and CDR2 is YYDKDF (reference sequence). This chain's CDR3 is CATSRDLGFSYERYF. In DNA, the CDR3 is TGTGCCACCAGCAGAGATCTGGGATTCTCCTACGAGCGGTACTTC.

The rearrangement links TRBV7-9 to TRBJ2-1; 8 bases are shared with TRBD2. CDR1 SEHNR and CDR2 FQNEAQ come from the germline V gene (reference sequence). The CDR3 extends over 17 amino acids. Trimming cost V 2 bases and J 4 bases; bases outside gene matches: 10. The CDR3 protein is CASSLSALADLYNEQFF. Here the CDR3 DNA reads TGTGCCAGCAGCTTATCGGCACTAGCGGACCTTTACAATGAGCAGTTCTTC.

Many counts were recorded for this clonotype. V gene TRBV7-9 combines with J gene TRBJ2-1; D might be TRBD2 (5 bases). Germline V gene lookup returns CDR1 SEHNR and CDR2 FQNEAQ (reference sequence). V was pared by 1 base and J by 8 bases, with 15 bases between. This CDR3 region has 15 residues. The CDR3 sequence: CASSLVSGIGDEQFF. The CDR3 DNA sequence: TGTGCCAGCAGCTTAGTATCCGGGATAGGCGATGAGCAGTTCTTC.

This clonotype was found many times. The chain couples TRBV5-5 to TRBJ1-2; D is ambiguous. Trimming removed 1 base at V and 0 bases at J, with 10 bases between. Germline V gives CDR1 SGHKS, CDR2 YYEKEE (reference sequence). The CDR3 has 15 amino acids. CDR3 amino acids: CASSLTAPPNYGYTF. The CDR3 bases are TGTGCCAGCAGCTTGACGGCACCCCCTAACTATGGCTACACCTTC.

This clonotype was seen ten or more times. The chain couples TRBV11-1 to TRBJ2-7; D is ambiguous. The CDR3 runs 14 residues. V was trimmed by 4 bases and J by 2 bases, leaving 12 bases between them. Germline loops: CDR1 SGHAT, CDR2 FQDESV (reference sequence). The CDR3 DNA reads TGTGCCAGCAGCTGGAGCTATCTCACCTACGAGCAGTACTTC. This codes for CASSWSYLTYEQYF.

This CDR3 reads CASRLAGGPMDEQYF. CDR3 DNA sequence: TGTGCCAGCAGATTAGCGGGAGGGCCGATGGACGAGCAGTACTTC. The chain couples TRBV5-5 to TRBJ2-7; 11 nucleotides align to TRBD2. Losses at the gene ends were 5 bases for V and 5 bases for J; bases not matched to a gene: 9. Germline values: CDR1 SGHKS, CDR2 YYEKEE (reference sequence). This CDR3 has 15 amino acids.

CDR3 DNA sequence: TGCAGTGCTAGTCGGGCGCAGCCCCAGCATTTT. It specifies CSASRAQPQHF. This chain connects TRBV20-1 to TRBJ1-5; D not resolved. V lost 3 bases to trimming and J lost 7 bases, with 7 bases between them. The CDR3 runs 11 residues. The germline V gene encodes CDR1 DFQATT and CDR2 SNEGSKA (reference sequence).

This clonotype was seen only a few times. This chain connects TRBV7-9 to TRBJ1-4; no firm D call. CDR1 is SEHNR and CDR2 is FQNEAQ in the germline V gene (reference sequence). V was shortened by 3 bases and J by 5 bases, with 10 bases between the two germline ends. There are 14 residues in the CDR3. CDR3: CASSFRVDNEKLFF. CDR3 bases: TGTGCCAGCAGCTTCCGGGTGGACAATGAAAAACTGTTTTTT.

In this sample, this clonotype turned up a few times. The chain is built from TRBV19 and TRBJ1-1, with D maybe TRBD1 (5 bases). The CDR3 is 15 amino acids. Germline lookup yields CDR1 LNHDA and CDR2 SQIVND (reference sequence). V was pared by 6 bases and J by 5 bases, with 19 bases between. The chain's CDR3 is CASSLRGEGVTEAFF. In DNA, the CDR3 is TGTGCCAGTAGCCTCCGAGGGGAAGGGGTTACTGAAGCTTTCTTT.

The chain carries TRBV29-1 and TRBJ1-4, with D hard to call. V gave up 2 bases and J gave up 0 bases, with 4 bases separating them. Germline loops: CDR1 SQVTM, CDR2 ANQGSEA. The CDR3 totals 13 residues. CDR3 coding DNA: TGCAGCGTTGAACTCGCAACTAATGAAAAACTGTTTTTT. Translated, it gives CSVELATNEKLFF.

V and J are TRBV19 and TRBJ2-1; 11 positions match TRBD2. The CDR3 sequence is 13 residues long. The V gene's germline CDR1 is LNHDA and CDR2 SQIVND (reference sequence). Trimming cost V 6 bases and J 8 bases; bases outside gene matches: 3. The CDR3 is CASRTSGTHEQFF. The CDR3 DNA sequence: TGTGCCAGTAGGACTAGCGGGACGCATGAGCAGTTCTTC.

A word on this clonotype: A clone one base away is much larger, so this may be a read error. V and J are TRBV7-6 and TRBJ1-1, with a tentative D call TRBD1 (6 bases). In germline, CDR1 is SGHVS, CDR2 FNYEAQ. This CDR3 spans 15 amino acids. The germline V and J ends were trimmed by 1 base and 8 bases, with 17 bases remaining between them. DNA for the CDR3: TGTGCCAGCAGCTTAGGTTTAGGAACCCAGGGGGAAGCTTTCTTT. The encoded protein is CASSLGLGTQGEAFF.

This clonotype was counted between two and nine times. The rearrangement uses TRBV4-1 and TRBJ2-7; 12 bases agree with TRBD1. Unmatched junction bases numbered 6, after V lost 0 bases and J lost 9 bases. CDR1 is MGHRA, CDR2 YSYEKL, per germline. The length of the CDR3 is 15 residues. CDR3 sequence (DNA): TGCGCCAGCAGCCAAGAGGGACAGGGGGCGCGAGGGCAGTACTTC. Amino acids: CASSQEGQGARGQYF.

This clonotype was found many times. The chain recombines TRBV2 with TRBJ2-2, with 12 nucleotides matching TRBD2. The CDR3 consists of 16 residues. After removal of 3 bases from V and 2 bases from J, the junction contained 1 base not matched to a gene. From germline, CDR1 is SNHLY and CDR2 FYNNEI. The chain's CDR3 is CASSETSGSNTGELFF. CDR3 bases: TGTGCCAGCAGTGAGACTAGCGGGAGTAACACCGGGGAGCTGTTTTTT.

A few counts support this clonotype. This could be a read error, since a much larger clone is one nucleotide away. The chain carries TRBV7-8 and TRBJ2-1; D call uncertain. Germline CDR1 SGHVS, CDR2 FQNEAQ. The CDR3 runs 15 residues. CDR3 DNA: TGTGCCAGCAGCGATGGCCCCTTTCGGTACAATGGGCAGTTCTTC. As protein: CASSDGPFRYNGQFF.

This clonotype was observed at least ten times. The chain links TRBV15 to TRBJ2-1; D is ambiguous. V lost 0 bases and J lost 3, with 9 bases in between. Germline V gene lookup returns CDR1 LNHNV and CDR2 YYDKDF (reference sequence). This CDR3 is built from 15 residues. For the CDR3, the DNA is TGTGCCACCAGCAGAGATGCACGGGTCTACAATGAGCAGTTCTTC. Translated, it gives CATSRDARVYNEQFF.

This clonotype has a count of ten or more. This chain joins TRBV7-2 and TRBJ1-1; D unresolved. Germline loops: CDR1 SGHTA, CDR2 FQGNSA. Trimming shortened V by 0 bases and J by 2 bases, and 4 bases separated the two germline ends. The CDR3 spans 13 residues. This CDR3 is CASSLAFNTEAFF. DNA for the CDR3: TGTGCCAGCAGCTTAGCCTTTAACACTGAAGCTTTCTTT.

The CDR3 spells CASRQGRLVYGYTF. In DNA, the CDR3 is TGTGCCAGCAGACAGGGACGCTTGGTATATGGCTACACCTTC. V is TRBV10-3 and J is TRBJ1-2; 7 bases align to TRBD1. Germline V gene data show CDR1 as ENHRY and CDR2 as SYGVKD. J lost 5 bases, V lost 10 bases, and 13 bases had no gene match. The CDR3 extends over 14 amino acids.

The CDR3 loop reads CASSRKHAGYTF. DNA for the CDR3: TGTGCCAGCAGCCGGAAGCATGCTGGCTACACCTTC. V usage is TRBV3-1 and J usage is TRBJ1-2; D is undetermined. CDR1 is LGHDT, CDR2 YNNKEL, per germline (reference sequence). The germline V and J ends were trimmed by 4 bases and 7 bases, with 10 bases remaining between them. The CDR3 sequence is 12 residues long.

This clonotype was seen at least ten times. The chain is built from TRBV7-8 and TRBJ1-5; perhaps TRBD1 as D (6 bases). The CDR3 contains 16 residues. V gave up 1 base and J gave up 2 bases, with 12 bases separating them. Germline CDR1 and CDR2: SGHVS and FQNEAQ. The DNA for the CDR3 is TGTGCCAGCAGCTTAGTCCCAGGGGAAGGCAATCAGCCCCAGCATTTT. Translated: CASSLVPGEGNQPQHF.

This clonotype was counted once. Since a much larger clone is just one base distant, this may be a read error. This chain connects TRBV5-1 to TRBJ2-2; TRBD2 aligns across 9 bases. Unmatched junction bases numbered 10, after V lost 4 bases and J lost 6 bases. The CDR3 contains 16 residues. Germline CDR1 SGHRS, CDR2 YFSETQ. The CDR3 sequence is CASSPRLAAKSGELFF. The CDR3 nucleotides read TGCGCCAGCAGCCCACGACTAGCGGCAAAGTCCGGGGAGCTGTTTTTT. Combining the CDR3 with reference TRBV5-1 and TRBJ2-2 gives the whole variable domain KAGVTQTPRYLIKTRGQQVTLSCSPISGHRSVSWYQQTPGQGLQFLFEYFSETQRNKGNFPGRFSGRQFSNSRSEMNVSTLELGDSALYLCASSPRLAAKSGELFFGEGSRLTVL.

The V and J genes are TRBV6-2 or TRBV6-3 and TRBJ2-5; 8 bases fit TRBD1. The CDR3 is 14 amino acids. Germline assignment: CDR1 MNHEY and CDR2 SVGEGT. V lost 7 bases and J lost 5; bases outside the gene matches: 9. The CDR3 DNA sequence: TGTGCCAGCACGCCCTCGCAGGGGGCCGAGACCCAGTACTTC. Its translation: CASTPSQGAETQYF.

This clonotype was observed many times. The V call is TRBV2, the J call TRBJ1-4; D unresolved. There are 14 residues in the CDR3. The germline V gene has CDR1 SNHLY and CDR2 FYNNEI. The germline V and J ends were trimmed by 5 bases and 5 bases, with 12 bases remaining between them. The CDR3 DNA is TGTGCCAGCAGTCGGGAGACATACAATGAAAAACTGTTTTTT. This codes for CASSRETYNEKLFF.

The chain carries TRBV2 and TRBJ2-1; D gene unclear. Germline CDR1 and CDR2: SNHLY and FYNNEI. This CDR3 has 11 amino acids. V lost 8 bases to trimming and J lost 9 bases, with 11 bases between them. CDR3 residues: CASSERSEQFF. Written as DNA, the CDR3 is TGTGCCAGCTCCGAGCGCAGTGAGCAGTTCTTC.

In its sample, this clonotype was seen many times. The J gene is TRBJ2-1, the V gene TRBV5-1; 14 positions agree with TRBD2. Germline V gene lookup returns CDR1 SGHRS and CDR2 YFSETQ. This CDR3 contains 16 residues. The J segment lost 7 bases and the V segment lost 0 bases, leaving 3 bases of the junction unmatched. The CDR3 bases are TGCGCCAGCAGCTTGGGGGGACTAGCGGGAGTTAATGAGCAGTTCTTC. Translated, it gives CASSLGGLAGVNEQFF.

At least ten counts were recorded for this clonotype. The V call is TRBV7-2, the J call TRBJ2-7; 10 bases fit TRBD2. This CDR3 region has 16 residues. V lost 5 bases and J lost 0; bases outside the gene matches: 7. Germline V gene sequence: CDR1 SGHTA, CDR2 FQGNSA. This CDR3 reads CASSVTGLAFSYEQYF. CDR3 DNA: TGTGCCAGCAGCGTAACGGGACTAGCGTTCTCCTACGAGCAGTACTTC.